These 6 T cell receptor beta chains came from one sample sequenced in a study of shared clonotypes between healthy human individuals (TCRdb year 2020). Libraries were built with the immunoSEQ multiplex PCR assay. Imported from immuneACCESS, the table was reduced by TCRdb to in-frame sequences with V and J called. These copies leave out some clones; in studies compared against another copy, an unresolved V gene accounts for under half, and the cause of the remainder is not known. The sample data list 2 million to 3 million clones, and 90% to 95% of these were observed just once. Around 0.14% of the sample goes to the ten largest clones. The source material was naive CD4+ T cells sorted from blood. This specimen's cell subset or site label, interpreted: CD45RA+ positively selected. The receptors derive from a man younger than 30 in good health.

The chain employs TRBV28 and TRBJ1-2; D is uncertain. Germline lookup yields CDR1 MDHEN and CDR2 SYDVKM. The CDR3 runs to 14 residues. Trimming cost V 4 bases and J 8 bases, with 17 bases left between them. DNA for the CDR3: TGTGCCAGCAGTTCCCCATCGCACACGGGAGGCTACACCTTC. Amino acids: CASSSPSHTGGYTF.

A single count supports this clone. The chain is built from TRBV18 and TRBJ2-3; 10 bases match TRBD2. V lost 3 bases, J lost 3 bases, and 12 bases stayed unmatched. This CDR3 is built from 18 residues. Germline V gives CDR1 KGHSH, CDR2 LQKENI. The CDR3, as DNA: TGTGCCAGCTCACCGCCGGGTAGCGGGGGGACCGGTACAGATACGCAGTATTTT. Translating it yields CASSPPGSGGTGTDTQYF.

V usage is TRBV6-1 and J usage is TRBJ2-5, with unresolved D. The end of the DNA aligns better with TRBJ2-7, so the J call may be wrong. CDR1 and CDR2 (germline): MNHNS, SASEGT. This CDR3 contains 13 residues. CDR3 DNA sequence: TGTGCCAGCAGTGAAGCTTGGAGCTACGAGCAGTACTTC. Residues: CASSEAWSYEQYF.

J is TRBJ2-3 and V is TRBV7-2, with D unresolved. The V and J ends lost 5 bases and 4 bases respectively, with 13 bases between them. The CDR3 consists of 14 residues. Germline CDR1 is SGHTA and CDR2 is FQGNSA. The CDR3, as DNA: TGTGCCAGCAGCGTTCAGCCCAGCTCAGATACGCAGTATTTT. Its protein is CASSVQPSSDTQYF. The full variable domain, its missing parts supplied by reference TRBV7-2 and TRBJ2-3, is GAGVSQSPSNKVTEKGKDVELRCDPISGHTALYWYRQSLGQGLEFLIYFQGNSAPDKSGLPSDRFSAERTGGSVSTLTIQRTQQEDSAVYLCASSVQPSSDTQYFGPGTRLTVL.

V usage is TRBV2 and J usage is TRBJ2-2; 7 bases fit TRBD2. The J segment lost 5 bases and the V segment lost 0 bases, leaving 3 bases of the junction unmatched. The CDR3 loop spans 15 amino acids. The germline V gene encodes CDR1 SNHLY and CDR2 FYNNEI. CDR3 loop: CASSEASLATGELFF. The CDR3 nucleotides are TGTGCCAGCAGTGAAGCATCACTAGCGACCGGGGAGCTGTTTTTT.

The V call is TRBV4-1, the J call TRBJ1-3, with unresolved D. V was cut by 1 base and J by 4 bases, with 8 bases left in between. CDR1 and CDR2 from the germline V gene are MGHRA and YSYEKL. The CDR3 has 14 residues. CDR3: CASSQVGQGNTIYF. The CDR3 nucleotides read TGCGCCAGCAGCCAAGTCGGCCAGGGAAACACCATATATTTT.